The sequence of this T cell receptor beta chain was determined in a study of tumor and adjacent non-tumor tissue in lung cancer. Remarks on this clonotype: Its antigen is unknown.

Trimming removed 6 bases from V and 5 bases from J, with 19 bases in between. The CDR3 runs to 15 residues. Germline assignment: CDR1 MNHNS and CDR2 SASEGT. The template was RNA from unsorted bulk tissue. Distant lung tissue was collected more than 3 cm away from the tumor edge. Three rounds of nested PCR, following a modified ARM-PCR protocol, produced the TCRbeta library. TCRdb itself ran the multiplex PCR reads through MiXCR, one entry per CDR3 protein. The sample consists of 81,000 or so distinct CDR3 sequences, about 82% of them appearing once. The study's findings and limits: Significantly higher TCR diversity was found in tumor than normal lung.

J is TRBJ1-1 and V is TRBV6-1; D not resolved. The specimen sequenced was distant non-tumor lung tissue. The receptor comes from a man in his 60s with non-small cell lung cancer. The CDR3: CASSDGPVVGTEAFF. Written as DNA, the CDR3 is TGTGCCAGCAGCGATGGGCCGGTGGTCGGAACTGAAGCTTTCTTT.